The present T cell receptor (beta chain) was sequenced within a study of cytomegalovirus exposure and HLA in healthy donors. Overall study context: Around 77% of around 390 genotyped donors fell in the Caucasian-associated ancestry cluster.

There are a few counts of this clone. Its antigen remains unknown. Points from the study as a whole: Segments of the TCR beta V type were, in most cases, productive about 87% or about 30% of the time in an earlier analysis. There were a few CMV-associated chains whose specificity for CMV antigens was confirmed in vitro.

The V gene's germline CDR1 is SGHAT and CDR2 FQNNGV. The CDR3 covers 16 residues. V trimming: 5 bases; J trimming: 4 bases; junction bases outside the gene matches: 8. 13 Jbeta primers and 60 Vbeta primers were used for the PCR. Measured with immunoSEQ multiplex PCR; TCRdb has only the in-frame clones, and not every one. The sample lists 160,000 or so clones, around 73% occurring once. The source of this sequence is a male donor in good health and CMV-seronegative. The specimen was PBMCs. The chain employs TRBV11-2 and TRBJ2-2; 9 bases agree with TRBD1. In nucleotides, the CDR3 is TGTGCCAGCAGCCAATCACCGGGACAGGGCACCGGGGAGCTGTTTTTT. Residues: CASSQSPGQGTGELFF.